These T cell receptor beta chains were read from a single sample in a study of blood T cell repertoires in COVID-19. Data came from immunoSEQ multiplex PCR; TCRdb stores just in-frame clones and leaves some out. In the table there are over 300,000 clones, about 88% of which are singletons. The material sequenced was PBMCs or T cells enriched from blood (not recorded which). The receptor source for this set is a woman in her forties who had recovered from COVID-19. The CDR3 runs from the conserved cysteine through the conserved F or W. A D gene is named only where the DNA matches it firmly. Only part of the rows carry a size: once, few, many, or a class if the clone is expanded.

V gene: TRBV30; clone size: .; J gene: TRBJ1-4; D gene: .; CDR3 DNA: TGTGCCTGGAGTGCGATTAATGAGGGAAAACTGTTTTTT; CDR3 protein: CAWSAINEGKLFF
V gene: TRBV29-1; clone size: .; J gene: TRBJ1-1; D gene: .; CDR3 DNA: TGCAGCGTTGACTCTGAAGCTTTCTTT; CDR3 protein: CSVDSEAFF
V gene: TRBV29-1; clone size: .; J gene: TRBJ2-4; D gene: TRBD1; CDR3 DNA: TGCAGCGTGGAGACAGGGGGTGAGGGCATTCAGTACTTC; CDR3 protein: CSVETGGEGIQYF
V gene: TRBV29-1; clone size: .; J gene: TRBJ1-6; D gene: .; CDR3 DNA: TGCAGCGTTGAAGTGACAGTGGGGTCACCCCTCCACTTT; CDR3 protein: CSVEVTVGSPLHF
V gene: TRBV10-3; clone size: .; J gene: TRBJ1-6; D gene: .; CDR3 DNA: TGTGCCATCAGTGATCCGGGGAGCTCCTATAATTCACCCCTCCACTTT; CDR3 protein: CAISDPGSSYNSPLHF
V gene: TRBV6-5; clone size: .; J gene: TRBJ1-2; D gene: .; CDR3 DNA: TGTGCCAGCAGTTACGCAGGGCCAGGGTATGGCTACACCTTC; CDR3 protein: CASSYAGPGYGYTF
V gene: TRBV28; clone size: few; J gene: TRBJ1-4; D gene: TRBD1; CDR3 DNA: TGTGCCAGCAGTTTTTCAGGGGGCGGGAGTGAATTTGAGTTT; CDR3 protein: CASSFSGGGSEFEF
V gene: TRBV11-3; clone size: .; J gene: TRBJ1-6; D gene: TRBD1; CDR3 DNA: TGTGCCAGCAGCTTGGGACAGCTCTATAATTCACCCCTCCACTTT; CDR3 protein: CASSLGQLYNSPLHF
V gene: TRBV4-3; clone size: .; J gene: TRBJ2-3; D gene: .; CDR3 DNA: TGCGCCAGCAGCCAAGGAGGGCGGGGCACAGATACGCAGTATTTT; CDR3 protein: CASSQGGRGTDTQYF
V gene: TRBV5-5; clone size: .; J gene: TRBJ1-6; D gene: .; CDR3 DNA: TGTGCCAGCAGCTGCGTTGTCAGGGAAGAAAGGTCACCCCTCCACTTT; CDR3 protein: CASSCVVREERSPLHF
V gene: TRBV21-1; clone size: .; J gene: TRBJ2-7; D gene: .; CDR3 DNA: TGTGCCAGCAGCCATAGCGGGAGGGCCGGGTACGAGCAGTACTTC; CDR3 protein: CASSHSGRAGYEQYF
V gene: TRBV4-1; clone size: .; J gene: TRBJ2-1; D gene: TRBD2; CDR3 DNA: TGCGCCAGCAGCCAAGAGGTGCCGACTAGCGGGAGTGGTGAGCAGTTCTTC; CDR3 protein: CASSQEVPTSGSGEQFF
V gene: TRBV7-9; clone size: .; J gene: TRBJ1-1; D gene: .; CDR3 DNA: TGTGCCAGCAGCTTAGTTGGGGCAAGGATACAAGCTTTCTTT; CDR3 protein: CASSLVGARIQAFF
V gene: TRBV19; clone size: .; J gene: TRBJ2-7; D gene: .; CDR3 DNA: TGTGCCAGTAGTATGTATGGGGGGGCCCTTTACGAGCAGTACTTC; CDR3 protein: CASSMYGGALYEQYF
V gene: TRBV18; clone size: .; J gene: TRBJ2-7; D gene: TRBD2; CDR3 DNA: TGTGCCAGCTCACCATCGTCGGGGGGGCATGAGCAGTACTTC; CDR3 protein: CASSPSSGGHEQYF